The clone carrying this T cell receptor beta chain was found many times. Its antigen is as yet unknown. The sample originates from a study of T cells in Graves' hyperthyroidism and ophthalmopathy. RNA transcripts were the template for amplifying TCR beta CDR3 regions. An initial round of RT-PCR targeting the TCR CDR3 relied on the HTBI primer set. TCRdb used MiXCR to reprocess the multiplex PCR reads, holding one entry per CDR3 protein. Among about 290,000 distinct CDR3 sequences listed, roughly 15% were seen once. Study-level results: Blood also showed most of the thyroid clonotypes that were expanded above 0.001.

Trimming left V 3 bases short and J 3 bases short, with 8 bases between. Germline CDR1 SNHLY, CDR2 FYNNEI. This CDR3 contains 13 residues. The clonotype originates from a woman aged 50 to 60 with Graves' hyperthyroidism that later progressed to Graves' ophthalmopathy. The specimen sequenced was blood. This chain links TRBV2 with TRBJ2-5, with D perhaps TRBD1 (5 bases). CDR3 DNA sequence: TGTGCCAGCAGTGATGGCAGGGAAGAGACCCAGTACTTC. Its protein is CASSDGREETQYF.